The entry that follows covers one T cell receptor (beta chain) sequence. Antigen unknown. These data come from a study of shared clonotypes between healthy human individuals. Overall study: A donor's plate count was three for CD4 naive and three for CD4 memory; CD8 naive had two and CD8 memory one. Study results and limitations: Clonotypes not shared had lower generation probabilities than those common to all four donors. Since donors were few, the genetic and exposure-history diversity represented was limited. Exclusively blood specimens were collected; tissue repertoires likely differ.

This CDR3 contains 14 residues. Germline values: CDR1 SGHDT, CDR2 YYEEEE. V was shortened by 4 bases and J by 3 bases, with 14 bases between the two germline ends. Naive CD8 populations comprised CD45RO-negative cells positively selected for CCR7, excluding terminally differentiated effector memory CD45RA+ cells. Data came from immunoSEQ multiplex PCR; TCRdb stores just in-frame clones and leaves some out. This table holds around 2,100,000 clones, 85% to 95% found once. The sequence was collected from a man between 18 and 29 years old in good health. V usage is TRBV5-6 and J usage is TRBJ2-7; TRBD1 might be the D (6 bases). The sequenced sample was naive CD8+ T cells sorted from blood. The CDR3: CASSPRDTDYEQYF. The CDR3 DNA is TGTGCCAGCAGCCCTCGGGACACCGACTACGAGCAGTACTTC.